A selection of T cell receptor beta chains follows, all from one sample in a study of blood T cells in healthy people across ages. TCRdb reprocessed the 5' RACE reads with MiXCR, giving one entry per CDR3 protein. The sample shows 650,000 to 1,000,000 distinct CDR3 sequences, roughly 34% of them seen only once. Specimen: blood. The receptors come from a man between 18 and 35 years old in good health. The CDR3 runs from the conserved cysteine through the conserved F or W. Fields, in order: J gene, V gene, clone size, CDR3 length, D gene, CDR3 protein, CDR3 DNA. The D gene is left open where the match is weak. Only some rows state a clone size, as once, few, many or a class for expanded clones.

J gene: TRBJ1-5
V gene: TRBV15
clone size: NA
CDR3 length: 13
D gene: NA
CDR3 protein: CATSRDRNQPQHF
CDR3 DNA: TGTGCCACCAGCAGAGACCGGAATCAGCCCCAGCATTTT

J gene: TRBJ1-1
V gene: TRBV20-1
clone size: few
CDR3 length: 14
D gene: NA
CDR3 protein: CSAREGEGGTEAFF
CDR3 DNA: TGCAGTGCTAGAGAAGGTGAAGGCGGTACTGAAGCTTTCTTT

J gene: TRBJ2-2
V gene: TRBV12-3/TRBV12-4
clone size: NA
CDR3 length: 15
D gene: NA
CDR3 protein: CASSHLQRNTGELFF
CDR3 DNA: TGTGCCAGCAGCCACTTACAACGAAACACCGGGGAGCTGTTTTTT

J gene: TRBJ2-5
V gene: TRBV10-3
clone size: NA
CDR3 length: 14
D gene: NA
CDR3 protein: CAISVTVTQETQYF
CDR3 DNA: TGTGCCATCAGTGTAACAGTCACCCAAGAGACCCAGTACTTC

J gene: TRBJ2-1
V gene: TRBV6-6
clone size: few
CDR3 length: 11
D gene: NA
CDR3 protein: CASERGDEQFF
CDR3 DNA: TGTGCCAGCGAAAGGGGCGATGAGCAGTTCTTC

J gene: TRBJ1-1
V gene: TRBV20-1
clone size: NA
CDR3 length: 17
D gene: TRBD1
CDR3 protein: CSARDLFSGTENTEAFF
CDR3 DNA: TGCAGTGCTAGAGATCTGTTTTCCGGGACAGAGAACACTGAAGCTTTCTTT

J gene: TRBJ2-1
V gene: TRBV7-8
clone size: NA
CDR3 length: 17
D gene: TRBD2
CDR3 protein: CASSAPPWTSGGAGQFF
CDR3 DNA: TGTGCCAGCAGCGCCCCTCCCTGGACTAGCGGGGGGGCCGGACAGTTCTTC

J gene: TRBJ2-3
V gene: TRBV7-2
clone size: few
CDR3 length: 16
D gene: NA
CDR3 protein: CASSLSRRGGTDTQYF
CDR3 DNA: TGTGCCAGCAGCTTAAGTAGGCGGGGTGGCACAGATACGCAGTATTTT

J gene: TRBJ2-5
V gene: TRBV20-1
clone size: NA
CDR3 length: 14
D gene: TRBD1
CDR3 protein: CSSPPDRAWNEQYF
CDR3 DNA: TGCAGTTCTCCCCCGGACAGGGCTTGGAATGAGCAGTACTTC

J gene: TRBJ2-1
V gene: TRBV7-2
clone size: few
CDR3 length: 14
D gene: NA
CDR3 protein: CASSLAFLINEQFF
CDR3 DNA: TGTGCCAGCAGCTTAGCATTTTTAATCAATGAGCAGTTCTTC

J gene: TRBJ2-7
V gene: TRBV7-2
clone size: many
CDR3 length: 14
D gene: NA
CDR3 protein: CASSLAGMGYEQYF
CDR3 DNA: TGTGCCAGCAGCTTAGCAGGGATGGGCTACGAGCAGTACTTC

J gene: TRBJ1-2
V gene: TRBV4-3
clone size: many
CDR3 length: 15
D gene: TRBD1
CDR3 protein: CASSQTRTGNYGYTF
CDR3 DNA: TGCGCCAGCAGCCAAACCCGGACAGGGAACTATGGCTACACCTTC

J gene: TRBJ1-1
V gene: TRBV5-1
clone size: NA
CDR3 length: 12
D gene: NA
CDR3 protein: CASSLMGAEAFF
CDR3 DNA: TGCGCCAGCAGCTTGATGGGGGCAGAAGCTTTCTTT

J gene: TRBJ2-1
V gene: TRBV6-2/TRBV6-3
clone size: many
CDR3 length: 22
D gene: TRBD1
CDR3 protein: CASSYSIGQGRTTRKFYNEQFF
CDR3 DNA: TGTGCCAGCAGTTACTCGATTGGACAGGGGCGGACGACCAGGAAATTTTACAATGAGCAGTTCTTC

J gene: TRBJ2-7
V gene: TRBV27
clone size: NA
CDR3 length: 15
D gene: NA
CDR3 protein: CASSSFRDGSYEQYF
CDR3 DNA: TGTGCCAGCAGTTCTTTCCGGGACGGTAGTTACGAGCAGTACTTC

J gene: TRBJ2-2
V gene: TRBV6-2/TRBV6-3
clone size: NA
CDR3 length: 17
D gene: TRBD2
CDR3 protein: CASSLHRLAANTGELFF
CDR3 DNA: TGTGCCAGCAGCCTCCACCGACTAGCGGCTAACACCGGGGAGCTGTTTTTT

J gene: TRBJ2-3
V gene: TRBV7-8
clone size: NA
CDR3 length: 13
D gene: TRBD1
CDR3 protein: CASNFQGADTQYF
CDR3 DNA: TGTGCCAGCAACTTCCAGGGGGCAGATACGCAGTATTTT

J gene: TRBJ2-6
V gene: TRBV6-5
clone size: NA
CDR3 length: 13
D gene: NA
CDR3 protein: CASADSGANVLTF
CDR3 DNA: TGTGCCAGCGCCGACTCTGGGGCCAACGTCCTGACTTTC

J gene: TRBJ2-3
V gene: TRBV7-9
clone size: NA
CDR3 length: 13
D gene: NA
CDR3 protein: CATIRTDTDTQYF
CDR3 DNA: TGTGCCACCATTAGGACAGACACAGATACGCAGTATTTT

J gene: TRBJ2-3
V gene: TRBV19
clone size: NA
CDR3 length: 15
D gene: NA
CDR3 protein: CASSIRGRAMDTQYF
CDR3 DNA: TGTGCCAGTAGTATTCGGGGCAGGGCAATGGATACGCAGTATTTT

J gene: TRBJ2-5
V gene: TRBV7-2
clone size: NA
CDR3 length: 13
D gene: NA
CDR3 protein: CASSPTGAGTQYF
CDR3 DNA: TGTGCCAGCAGCCCGACTGGGGCAGGGACCCAGTACTTC

J gene: TRBJ2-7
V gene: TRBV6-2/TRBV6-3
clone size: many
CDR3 length: 13
D gene: NA
CDR3 protein: CASSFTRAHEQYF
CDR3 DNA: TGTGCCAGCAGTTTTACCAGGGCTCACGAGCAGTACTTC

J gene: TRBJ2-1
V gene: TRBV28
clone size: once
CDR3 length: 14
D gene: NA
CDR3 protein: CATSPGAYQETQFF
CDR3 DNA: TGTGCCACCTCTCCCGGGGCATACCAAGAGACCCAGTTCTTC

J gene: TRBJ2-3
V gene: TRBV3-1
clone size: few
CDR3 length: 14
D gene: NA
CDR3 protein: CASRSSKSTDTQYF
CDR3 DNA: TGTGCCAGCAGGTCGAGCAAGAGCACAGATACGCAGTATTTT

J gene: TRBJ2-1
V gene: TRBV5-1
clone size: many
CDR3 length: 15
D gene: NA
CDR3 protein: CASSPEVSSYNEQFF
CDR3 DNA: TGCGCCAGCAGCCCGGAGGTGAGCTCCTACAATGAGCAGTTCTTC